A single sample is the source of the 23 T cell receptor beta chains below, sequenced in a study of cytotoxic CD8 clonotypes in ibrutinib-treated CLL. Sequenced by immunoSEQ multiplex PCR; TCRdb stores in-frame clones only, minus some. The table records under 200,000 clones, about four fifths of them present only once. Sample: PBMCs, taken after 12 months of ibrutinib treatment. The source of these receptors is a human donor with chronic lymphocytic leukemia.

This chain uses TRBV30 with TRBJ1-3; the match to TRBD1 covers 9 bases. The CDR3 covers 16 residues. Losses at the gene ends were 1 base for V and 1 base for J; bases not matched to a gene: 5. Looked up from germline, CDR1 is GTSNPN and CDR2 is SVGIG (reference sequence). CDR3 in amino acids: CAWSGGQGFSGNTIYF. CDR3 DNA: TGTGCCTGGAGTGGGGGACAGGGTTTTTCTGGAAACACCATATATTTT.

The chain recombines TRBV19 with TRBJ2-1; 12 bases are a match to TRBD2. From germline, CDR1 is LNHDA and CDR2 SQIVND (reference sequence). This CDR3 has 15 residues. The V and J ends lost 0 bases and 10 bases, in that order; junction bases with no gene match: 4. As DNA, the CDR3 is TGTGCCAGTAGTATAGAAGGACTAGCGGGACTCGAGCAGTTCTTC. Residues: CASSIEGLAGLEQFF.

The rearrangement joins TRBV28 to TRBJ1-5; 12 bases line up with TRBD1. After removal of 6 bases from V and 6 bases from J, the junction contained 6 bases not matched to a gene. The CDR3 has 15 amino acids. Germline CDR1 is MDHEN and CDR2 is SYDVKM. The CDR3 DNA is TGTGCCAGCAGCCTGGGACAGGGGGCCTTTCAGCCCCAGCATTTT. Residues: CASSLGQGAFQPQHF.

V is TRBV28 and J is TRBJ2-2, with 13 bases that match TRBD2. The trim removed 6 bases at V and 1 base at J, leaving 11 bases unmatched. CDR1 is MDHEN and CDR2 is SYDVKM in the germline V gene. The CDR3 is made up of 19 amino acids. This CDR3 reads CASRKGTSGTLLNTGELFF. CDR3 DNA sequence: TGTGCCAGCAGGAAAGGGACTAGCGGGACCCTTCTGAACACCGGGGAGCTGTTTTTT. The variable domain in full, with the rest retrieved from reference TRBV28 and TRBJ2-2, is DVKVTQSSRYLVKRTGEKVFLECVQDMDHENMFWYRQDPGLGLRLIYFSYDVKMKEKGDIPEGYSVSREKKERFSLILESASTNQTSMYLCASRKGTSGTLLNTGELFFGEGSRLTVL.

The gene calls are TRBV15 and TRBJ2-5; D is tentatively TRBD1 or TRBD2 (6 bases each). Germline assignment: CDR1 LNHNV and CDR2 YYDKDF (reference sequence). The length of the CDR3 is 16 residues. Trimming left V 7 bases short and J 0 bases short, with 18 bases between. The CDR3 reads CATTDFGGGDQETQYF. The CDR3 bases are TGTGCCACCACAGATTTCGGGGGCGGAGACCAAGAGACCCAGTACTTC.

There are a few counts of this clone. V usage is TRBV27 and J usage is TRBJ1-2; D may be TRBD1 (5 bases). Trimming removed 3 bases at V and 8 bases at J, with 19 bases between. The CDR3 has 15 residues. From germline, CDR1 is MNHEY and CDR2 SMNVEV (reference sequence). Written as DNA, the CDR3 is TGTGCCAGCAGTTTCATTGACCCTCAGAGGGGAGGCTACACCTTC. It codes for CASSFIDPQRGGYTF.

This chain joins TRBV4-2 and TRBJ1-5, with 7 bases fitting TRBD1. Germline V lookup: CDR1 LGHNA, CDR2 YNFKEQ. The CDR3 sequence is 16 residues long. With 4 bases clipped from V and 1 base from J, the junction kept 7 bases outside the gene matches. CDR3 loop: CASSPEEGASNQPQHF. In DNA form, the CDR3 reads TGTGCCAGCAGCCCCGAAGAGGGGGCAAGCAATCAGCCCCAGCATTTT.

This clone was observed a handful of times. The chain combines TRBV30 with TRBJ1-5; a possible D gene is TRBD1 (5 bases). Germline lookup yields CDR1 GTSNPN and CDR2 SVGIG (reference sequence). CDR3 length equals 15 residues. Trimming left V 3 bases short and J 1 base short, with 13 bases between. The CDR3 protein is CAWRSGTSSNQPQHF. In DNA, the CDR3 is TGTGCCTGGAGAAGCGGGACGAGCAGCAATCAGCCCCAGCATTTT.

This rearrangement joins TRBV6-6 to TRBJ1-2, with no clear D. This CDR3 comprises 13 residues. V was trimmed by 6 bases and J by 2 bases, leaving 10 bases between them. Germline V gives CDR1 MNHNY, CDR2 SVGAGI (reference sequence). CDR3 sequence reads: CASRPTENYGYTF. Here the CDR3 DNA reads TGTGCCAGCAGGCCGACGGAGAACTATGGCTACACCTTC.

The chain couples TRBV14 to TRBJ2-2; D perhaps matches TRBD1 (6 bases). CDR1 SGHDN and CDR2 FVKESK come from the germline V gene. Trimming took off 8 bases at V and 6 bases at J, with 16 bases between the two ends. CDR3 length: 14 residues. In nucleotides, the CDR3 is TGTGCCAGCGCCTGGGACACCAAGGCCGGGGAGCTGTTTTTT. Protein product: CASAWDTKAGELFF. The full variable domain, completed using reference TRBV14 and TRBJ2-2, is EAGVTQFPSHSVIEKGQTVTLRCDPISGHDNLYWYRRVMGKEIKFLLHFVKESKQDESGMPNNRFLAERTGGTYSTLKVQPAELEDSGVYFCASAWDTKAGELFFGEGSRLTVL.

This clone was found once. V is TRBV19 and J is TRBJ1-1; D ambiguous. Deletions cut 10 bases from V and 0 bases from J, with 18 bases between. CDR1 is LNHDA, CDR2 SQIVND, per germline (reference sequence). This CDR3 region has 15 residues. CDR3: CANPRNGVMNTEAFF. The CDR3 DNA sequence: TGTGCCAACCCACGAAATGGGGTAATGAACACTGAAGCTTTCTTT.

In DNA, the CDR3 is TGTGCCAGTAGTAGCGGGAGAGACCCCTACGAGCAGTACTTC. Residues: CASSSGRDPYEQYF. This rearrangement joins TRBV19 to TRBJ2-7; TRBD2 aligns across 7 bases. The CDR3 runs 14 residues. V shed 4 bases, J shed 2 bases, and the junction held 5 bases outside the gene matches. Germline V gene data show CDR1 as LNHDA and CDR2 as SQIVND (reference sequence).

V and J are TRBV4-2 and TRBJ2-1; a weak D match, TRBD2 (7 bases). The germline V and J ends were trimmed by 0 bases and 3 bases, with 24 bases remaining between them. In germline, CDR1 is LGHNA, CDR2 YNFKEQ. This CDR3 is built from 20 residues. The CDR3 DNA is TGTGCCAGCAGCCAAGAGAGGGCGGGGGCTAAGACTTCGGGCTACAATGAGCAGTTCTTC. Translating it yields CASSQERAGAKTSGYNEQFF.

V is TRBV28 and J is TRBJ1-2, with a possible D match to TRBD1 (5 bases). Germline V gene lookup returns CDR1 MDHEN and CDR2 SYDVKM. CDR3 length equals 17 residues. The ends were cut back, 4 bases at V and 5 bases at J, with 23 bases in the middle. CDR3 amino acids: CASSSVLFPGQAYGYTF. The CDR3 DNA follows: TGTGCCAGCAGTTCGGTTCTTTTCCCTGGACAAGCTTATGGCTACACCTTC.

The CDR3 loop reads CASSRRTGTVNTIYF. The CDR3 DNA reads as TGTGCCAGCAGCCGGCGAACCGGGACAGTCAACACCATATATTTT. The chain recombines TRBV5-4 with TRBJ1-3; TRBD1 aligns across 7 bases. The CDR3 is 15 residues long. Germline CDR1 SGHNT, CDR2 YYREEE (reference sequence). Trimming at V came to 4 bases and at J to 7 bases, leaving 11 bases not matched to a gene.

The rearrangement links TRBV5-1 to TRBJ1-1; D not certain. The CDR3 has 11 amino acids. Germline V gene sequence: CDR1 SGHRS, CDR2 YFSETQ. V lost 6 bases to trimming and J lost 2 bases, with 5 bases between them. DNA for the CDR3: TGCGCCAGCATGCAAAACACTGAAGCTTTCTTT. Its translation: CASMQNTEAFF. Complete variable domain (other parts from reference TRBV5-1 and TRBJ1-1): KAGVTQTPRYLIKTRGQQVTLSCSPISGHRSVSWYQQTPGQGLQFLFEYFSETQRNKGNFPGRFSGRQFSNSRSEMNVSTLELGDSALYLCASMQNTEAFFGQGTRLTVV.

This chain joins TRBV7-8 and TRBJ1-3, with D possibly being TRBD1 (6 bases). Germline loops: CDR1 SGHVS, CDR2 FQNEAQ. Trimming cost V 1 base and J 0 bases, with 7 bases left between them. The CDR3 totals 15 residues. Written as DNA, the CDR3 is TGTGCCAGCAGCTTAGACAGGGTCTCTGGAAACACCATATATTTT. Translated: CASSLDRVSGNTIYF.

The chain employs TRBV21-1 and TRBJ2-7; TRBD1 was called by the table and not checked on the DNA. TRBV21-1 is recorded as a pseudogene. The length of the CDR3 is 14 residues. The CDR3, as DNA: TGTGCCAGGAAGGTGGGGCCTATGGACTACGAGCAGTACTTC. Residues: CARKVGPMDYEQYF.

The chain has TRBV28 and TRBJ1-2; D ambiguous. CDR3 length: 11 amino acids. Trimming left V 4 bases short and J 8 bases short, with 8 bases between. The germline V gene has CDR1 MDHEN and CDR2 SYDVKM. The CDR3 protein is CASSSDRGYTF. In DNA form, the CDR3 reads TGTGCCAGCAGTTCCGATCGAGGCTACACCTTC.

This clone has a handful of counts. The rearrangement links TRBV6-5 to TRBJ2-3; D perhaps matches TRBD2 (7 bases). Germline CDR1 and CDR2: MNHEY and SVGAGI. V gave up 2 bases and J gave up 3 bases, with 12 bases separating them. There are 15 residues in the CDR3. Here the CDR3 DNA reads TGTGCCAGCAGTTACCGAGGGGGGGAGACAGATACGCAGTATTTT. This codes for CASSYRGGETDTQYF.

This clone was seen once. The chain combines TRBV10-3 with TRBJ2-5, with 10 bases identical to TRBD1. V dropped 6 bases and J dropped 5; count of bases not matched to a gene: 9. From germline, CDR1 is ENHRY and CDR2 SYGVKD. The CDR3 sequence is 15 residues long. DNA for the CDR3: TGTGCCATCAGAAAGACAGGGGGCGCCGGGGAGACCCAGTACTTC. Translating it yields CAIRKTGGAGETQYF.

This clone appeared a few times. The genes are TRBV28 and TRBJ1-5, with D unresolved. Trimming took off 6 bases at V and 1 base at J, with 10 bases between the two ends. The V gene's germline CDR1 is MDHEN and CDR2 SYDVKM. The CDR3 contains 14 residues. This chain's CDR3 is CASRGDLSNQPQHF. The CDR3 DNA reads as TGTGCCAGCAGGGGCGATCTCAGCAATCAGCCCCAGCATTTT.

The chain combines TRBV18 with TRBJ2-1; 11 nucleotides agree with TRBD2. Germline lookup yields CDR1 KGHSH and CDR2 LQKENI. The V gene end was trimmed by 2 bases and the J gene end by 7 bases; junction bases not matched to a gene: 13. The CDR3 contains 18 residues. The CDR3 reads CASSPGRFSGRAFNEQFF. Written as DNA, the CDR3 is TGTGCCAGCTCACCAGGTCGGTTTAGCGGGAGGGCCTTTAATGAGCAGTTCTTC.